This entry concerns a single T cell receptor (beta chain). There are many counts of this clonotype. Its antigen remains undetermined. Base qualities are not at hand, and no much larger clone is one base apart. This entry is derived from a study of T cells in Graves' hyperthyroidism and ophthalmopathy (dated by TCRdb to the late 2010s). The study in broad terms: Peripheral blood samples were taken at initial diagnosis, before any treatment was given. The paper reports TCR Vbeta CDR3 sequencing of over 120 peripheral blood samples: around 41 ophthalmopathy, about 75 hyperthyroidism and 17 progressor patients. In several Graves' hyperthyroidism patients, the study also compared T-cell repertoires from thyroid tissue with T-cell repertoires from blood. To identify distinguishing TCR V-J signatures, a discovery cohort of about 100 patients was used, comprising approximately 40 with Graves' ophthalmopathy and some 60 with stable Graves' hyperthyroidism. The approximately 100 discovery patients were divided at random into training and test sets in a 7:3 ratio. Whether ophthalmopathy could be predicted prospectively was tested in an independent validation cohort made up of under 20 hyperthyroidism patients plus 17 patients who later progressed to ophthalmopathy. After blood sampling, hyperthyroidism patients were treated with methimazole at a starting dose of 30 mg daily, and ophthalmopathy patients were treated with high-dose intravenous methylprednisolone.

The TCR beta CDR3 regions were amplified from RNA transcripts. The TCR CDR3 was subjected to a first round of RT-PCR using the HTBI primer set and the Qiagen OneStep RT-PCR kit. Libraries were constructed in a second round of multiplex PCR, after which size selection and purification were carried out. Paired-end sequencing of the libraries was performed with 100 bp reads on an Illumina HiSeq2000. In the source study's methods: SOAPnuke was used to process the raw data, removing reads that contained adapters or uncalled bases, had a mean Phred below 15, or lacked an exact match to the constant primer or identifier. COPE v1.2.5 was used to merge the high-quality paired reads, and each unique nucleotide sequence was defined as a clonotype. MiTCR v1.1 was used to align clonotypes to the IMGT TRBV, TRBD and TRBJ reference segments. The analysis was restricted to V-J combinations with a frequency above 0.0001, which together covered just over 98% of the repertoires. The TCS score was defined as the ratio of F50 (clonal expansion) to E x V (chaos), calculated using BLOSUM62-based TCRdist between CDR3 peptides within each V-J. Welch's t-statistics and random forest reduced roughly 500 V-J features to fewer than 15, which were used in a naive Bayes classifier (R e1071). TCRdb took the public reads, trimmed them with fastp at Q25, ran MiXCR for clone calling and kept in-frame beta chains. A single entry per CDR3 protein holds the most common genes and DNA from its merged rows. The V and J calls were determined by TCRdb, not by the authors. Counted in this sample were about 600,000 distinct CDR3 sequences; 11% to 15% of them appeared once. About 7% of the sample is in the top ten clones.

Results and caveats for the whole study, not just this receptor: In validation, the model predicted progression to ophthalmopathy a median of roughly 6.5 months before onset, with roughly 70% sensitivity and more than 72% specificity. Blood samples also contained most of the expanded thyroid clonotypes (frequency above 0.001), which suggests that blood repertoires may reflect thyroid immune responses. Ophthalmopathy was separated from stable hyperthyroidism by a 13 V-J signature model, with over 85% sensitivity and approximately 81% specificity obtained in cross-validation and 80%/75% obtained in testing. No statistical method was used to fix the sample size in advance, and group allocation was not hidden from the investigators.

Moderately to severely active disease, a Clinical Activity Score of at least 3, a NOSPECS grade of at least 4, and a duration under 3 months were present in ophthalmopathy patients. Any patient with an uncontrolled infection, another autoimmune disease, pregnancy or lactation was excluded. Diagnoses were based on clinical symptoms, serum thyroxine and TRAb, thyroid ultrasound and orbital computed tomography. PBMCs were isolated from 10 ml of fresh peripheral blood by Ficoll-Paque density gradient centrifugation. Total RNA was extracted with Trizol reagent, and quality was checked on an Agilent 2100 Bioanalyzer. Sequencing was carried out using blood. The TCR comes from a woman aged 18-35 years with Graves' ophthalmopathy.

Read as DNA, the sequence is TGTGCCTGGAGTCTGATGAACACTGAAGCTTTCTTT. This encodes CAWSLMNTEAFF. The sequence joins TRBV30 to TRBJ1-1; confidence is insufficient to name the D gene. The CDR3 covers 12 residues, taking in both the cysteine and the phenylalanine. Of the read, only the CDR3 DNA is kept; its 36 bases are in frame from base 1. The germline V gene (reference sequence) supplies CDR1 GTSNPN and CDR2 SVGIG. The junction shows trimming of 2 bases on V and 0 bases on J, plus 4 bases between the germline ends.